This TCR beta chain is from a study of T cell repertoires in cytomegalovirus infection. Turning to the study itself: CMV epitopes in the study were HLA-C-restricted (recently identified) and HLA-B-restricted (well studied). Whole-study results and caveats: Across the ex vivo response, the dominant clonotypes were HLA-C-restricted CMV-specific TCR beta clonotypes.

TCRdb re-analysed the reads in MiXCR, keeping a single row per CDR3 protein. The table lists approximately 910,000 distinct CDR3 sequences, around a third of them singletons, with over 12% in the top ten. Regarding this clonotype: What it recognizes is unknown.

Germline-derived CDR1 and CDR2 are MDHEN and SYDVKM. CDR3 length equals 13 residues. With 5 bases removed from V and 5 bases from J, the gap between germline ends came to 12 bases. V and J are TRBV28 and TRBJ2-5, with D hard to call. The clonotype comes from a human donor in good health (CMV status not recorded). Some clones in this sample may be carry-over from other donors' samples. The sample in question was cultured CD8+ T cells from PBMCs, obtained from culture after CMV antigen stimulation. The CDR3 spells CASSLHGPETQYF. The CDR3 nucleotides are TGTGCCAGCAGTCTTCATGGCCCGGAGACCCAGTACTTC.